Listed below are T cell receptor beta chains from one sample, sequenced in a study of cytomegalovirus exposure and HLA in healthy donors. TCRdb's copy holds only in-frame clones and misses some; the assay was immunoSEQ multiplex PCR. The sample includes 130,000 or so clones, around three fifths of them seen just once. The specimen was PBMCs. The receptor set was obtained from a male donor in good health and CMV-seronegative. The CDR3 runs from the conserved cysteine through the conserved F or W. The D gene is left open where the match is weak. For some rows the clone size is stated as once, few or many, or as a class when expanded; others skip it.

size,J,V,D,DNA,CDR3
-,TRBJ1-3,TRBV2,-,TGTGCCAGCAGGTTAGAGCTATCTGGAAACACCATATATTTT,CASRLELSGNTIYF
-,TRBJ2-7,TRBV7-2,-,TGTGCCAGCAGCTTTACGTCCCATGCAGACGAGCAGTACTTC,CASSFTSHADEQYF
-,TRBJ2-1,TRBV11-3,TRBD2,TGTGCCAGCAGCTGGGGACGGGGGGGCAGTGAGCAGTTCTTC,CASSWGRGGSEQFF
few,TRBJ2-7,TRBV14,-,TGTGCCAGCAGCCAAGATCGACGGCGACACTACGAGCAGTACTTC,CASSQDRRRHYEQYF
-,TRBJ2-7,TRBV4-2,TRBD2,TGTGCCAGCAGGGCGGGGGGCAAATACGAGCAGTACTTC,CASRAGGKYEQYF
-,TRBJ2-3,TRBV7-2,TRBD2,TGTGCCAGCAGCTTCCCGGAGGGGAGGGGAGATACGCAGTATTTT,CASSFPEGRGDTQYF
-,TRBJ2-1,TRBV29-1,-,TGCAGCCCGTGGGCAGGAGAGCAGTTCTTC,CSPWAGEQFF
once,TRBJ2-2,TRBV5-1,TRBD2,TGCGCCAGCAGCTTGGCCATTTCCAGCGGGGGAGTCCCCGGGGAGCTGTTTTTT,CASSLAISSGGVPGELFF
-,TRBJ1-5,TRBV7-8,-,TGTGCCAGCAGCTTAGAAGGGGGGGTTGGCCAGCCCCAGCATTTT,CASSLEGGVGQPQHF
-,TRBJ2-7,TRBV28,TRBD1,TGTGCCAGCCAAAAACGGGGGACAGGGATTGGGGAGCAGTACTTC,CASQKRGTGIGEQYF
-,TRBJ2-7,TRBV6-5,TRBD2,TGTGCCAGCAGTGTAGCGGGCTACGAGCAGTACTTC,CASSVAGYEQYF
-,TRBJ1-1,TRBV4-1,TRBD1,TGCGCCAGCAGCCATGGACAGGGGGCCCTGGGCACTGAAGCTTTCTTT,CASSHGQGALGTEAFF
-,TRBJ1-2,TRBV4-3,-,TGCGCCAGCAGCCAAGATCCCCGGGGAGATACTATTTATGGCTACACCTTC,CASSQDPRGDTIYGYTF
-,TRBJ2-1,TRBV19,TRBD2,TGTGCCAGTACCCTTAGCGGGGGTAGCGGTGGTGAGCAGTTCTTC,CASTLSGGSGGEQFF
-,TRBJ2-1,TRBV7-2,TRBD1,TGTGCCAGCAGCTTAGCCGGGACAGGGGGCGCTTATAATGAGCAGTTCTTC,CASSLAGTGGAYNEQFF
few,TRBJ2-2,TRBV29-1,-,TGCAGCGTTGTAGAGAGGGGGGGCCTCGTAGGGGAGCTGTTTTTT,CSVVERGGLVGELFF
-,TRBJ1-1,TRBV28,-,TGTGCCAGCAGTTGGGGCAGGGTGGACACTGAAGCTTTCTTT,CASSWGRVDTEAFF
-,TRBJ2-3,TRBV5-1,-,TGCGCCAGTGGAGCCGGCGCTAGCACAGATACGCAGTATTTT,CASGAGASTDTQYF
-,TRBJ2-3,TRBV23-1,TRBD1,TGCGCCAGCAGTCACAGGACAGGGGATAGCACAGATACGCAGTATTTT,CASSHRTGDSTDTQYF
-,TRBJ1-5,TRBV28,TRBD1,TGTGCCAGCACCACCGGGACAGGGAGGAGCAATCAGCCCCAGCATTTT,CASTTGTGRSNQPQHF
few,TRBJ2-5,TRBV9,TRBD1,TGTGCCAGCAGCGTACAAGGGGGCTCACAAGAGACCCAGTACTTC,CASSVQGGSQETQYF
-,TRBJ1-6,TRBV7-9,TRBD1,TGTGCCAGCAGCTTAGGGGCAGGGGGCAATTCACCCCTCCACTTT,CASSLGAGGNSPLHF
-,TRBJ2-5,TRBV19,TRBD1,TGTGCCAGCCGCAACCTGGGACAGGGTGGAGGAGAGACCCAGTACTTC,CASRNLGQGGGETQYF
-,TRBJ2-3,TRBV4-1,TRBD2,TGCGCCAGCAGCCAAGATTCGTACCAGCGGGGAATCACAGATACGCAGTATTTT,CASSQDSYQRGITDTQYF
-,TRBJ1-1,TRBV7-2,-,TGTGCCAGCAGCGACAGACAGGTCCGGGAAGCTTTCTTT,CASSDRQVREAFF
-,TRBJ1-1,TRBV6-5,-,TGTGCCAGCAGTTACGTCGGTGAAGCTTTCTTT,CASSYVGEAFF
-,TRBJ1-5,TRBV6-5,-,TGTGCCAGCAGATCGGGGAATCAGCCCCAGCATTTT,CASRSGNQPQHF
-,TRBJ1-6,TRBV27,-,TGTGCCAGCAGTCCCCTGGGGAGGGGGTATTCACCCCTCCACTTT,CASSPLGRGYSPLHF
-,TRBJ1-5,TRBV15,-,TGTGCCACCAGCAGAGGAGGAGGGTGGGCTCAGCCCCAGCATTTT,CATSRGGGWAQPQHF
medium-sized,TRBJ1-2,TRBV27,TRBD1,TGTGCCAGCAGTTTCCACAGGGGCTATGGCTACACCTTC,CASSFHRGYGYTF
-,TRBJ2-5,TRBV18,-,TGTGCCAGCTCCCTTCAAGAGACCCAGTACTTC,CASSLQETQYF
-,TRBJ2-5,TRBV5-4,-,TGTGCCAGCAGCTCAGGGTGGCAAGAGACCCAGTACTTC,CASSSGWQETQYF
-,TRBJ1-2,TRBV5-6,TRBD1,TGTGCCAGCAGCGTGACAGGGCCAGCTAACTATGGCTACACCTTC,CASSVTGPANYGYTF
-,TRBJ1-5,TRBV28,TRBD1,TGTGCCACCTCGATGGGACAGGGGGCTCAATCCCAGCATTTT,CATSMGQGAQSQHF